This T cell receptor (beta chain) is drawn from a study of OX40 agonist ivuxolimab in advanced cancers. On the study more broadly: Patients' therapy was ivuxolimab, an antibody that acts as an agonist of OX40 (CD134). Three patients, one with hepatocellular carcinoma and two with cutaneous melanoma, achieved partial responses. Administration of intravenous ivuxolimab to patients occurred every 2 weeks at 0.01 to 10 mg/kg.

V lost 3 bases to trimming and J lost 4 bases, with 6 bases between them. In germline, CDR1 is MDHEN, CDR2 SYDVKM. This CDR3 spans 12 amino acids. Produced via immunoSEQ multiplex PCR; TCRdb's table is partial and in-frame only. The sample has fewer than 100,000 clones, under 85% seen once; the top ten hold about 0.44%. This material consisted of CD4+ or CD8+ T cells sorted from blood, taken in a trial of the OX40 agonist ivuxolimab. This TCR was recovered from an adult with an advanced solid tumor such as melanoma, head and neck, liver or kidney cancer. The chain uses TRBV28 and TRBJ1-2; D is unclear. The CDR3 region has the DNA TGTGCCAGCAGTTTGAAGGGCTATGGCTACACCTTC. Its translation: CASSLKGYGYTF.